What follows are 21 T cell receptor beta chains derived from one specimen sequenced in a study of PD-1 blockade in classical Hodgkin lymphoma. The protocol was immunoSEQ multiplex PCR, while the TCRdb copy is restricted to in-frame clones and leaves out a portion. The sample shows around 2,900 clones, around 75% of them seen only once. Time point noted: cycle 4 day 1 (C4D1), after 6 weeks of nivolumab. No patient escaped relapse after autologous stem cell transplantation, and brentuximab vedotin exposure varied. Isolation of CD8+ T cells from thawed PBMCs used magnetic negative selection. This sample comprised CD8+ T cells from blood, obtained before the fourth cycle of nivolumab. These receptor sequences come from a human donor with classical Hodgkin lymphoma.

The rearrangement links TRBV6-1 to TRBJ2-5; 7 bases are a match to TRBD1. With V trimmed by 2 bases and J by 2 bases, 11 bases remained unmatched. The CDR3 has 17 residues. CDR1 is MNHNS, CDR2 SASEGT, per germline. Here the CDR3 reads CASSELGTGALQETQYF. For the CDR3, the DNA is TGTGCCAGCAGTGAACTCGGCACAGGGGCCCTTCAAGAGACCCAGTACTTC.

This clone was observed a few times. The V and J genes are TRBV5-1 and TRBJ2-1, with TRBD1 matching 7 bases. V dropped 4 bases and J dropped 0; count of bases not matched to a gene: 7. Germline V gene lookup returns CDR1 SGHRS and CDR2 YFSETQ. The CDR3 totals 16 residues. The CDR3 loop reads CASSPRDSLSYNEQFF. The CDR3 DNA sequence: TGCGCCAGCAGCCCTAGGGACAGTCTCTCCTACAATGAGCAGTTCTTC.

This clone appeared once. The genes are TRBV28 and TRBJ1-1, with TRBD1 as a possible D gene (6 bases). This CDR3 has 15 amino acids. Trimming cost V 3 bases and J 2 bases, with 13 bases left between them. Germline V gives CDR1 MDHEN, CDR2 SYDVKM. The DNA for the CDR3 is TGTGCCAGCAGTTTCCAGGGGCGGAAAAACACTGAAGCTTTCTTT. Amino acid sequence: CASSFQGRKNTEAFF.

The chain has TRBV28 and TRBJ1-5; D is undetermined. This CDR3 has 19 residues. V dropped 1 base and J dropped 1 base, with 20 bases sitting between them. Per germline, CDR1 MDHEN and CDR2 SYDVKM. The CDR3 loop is CASSLFGGETTWSNQPQHF. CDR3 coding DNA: TGTGCCAGCAGTTTATTTGGAGGCGAGACCACGTGGAGCAATCAGCCCCAGCATTTT. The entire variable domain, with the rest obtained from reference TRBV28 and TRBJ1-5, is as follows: DVKVTQSSRYLVKRTGEKVFLECVQDMDHENMFWYRQDPGLGLRLIYFSYDVKMKEKGDIPEGYSVSREKKERFSLILESASTNQTSMYLCASSLFGGETTWSNQPQHFGDGTRLSIL.

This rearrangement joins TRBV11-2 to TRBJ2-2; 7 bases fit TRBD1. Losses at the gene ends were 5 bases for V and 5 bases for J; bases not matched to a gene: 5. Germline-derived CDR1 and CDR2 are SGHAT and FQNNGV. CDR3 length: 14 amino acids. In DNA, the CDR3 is TGTGCCAGCAGCGAATGGACAGGTACCGGGGAGCTGTTTTTT. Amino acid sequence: CASSEWTGTGELFF.

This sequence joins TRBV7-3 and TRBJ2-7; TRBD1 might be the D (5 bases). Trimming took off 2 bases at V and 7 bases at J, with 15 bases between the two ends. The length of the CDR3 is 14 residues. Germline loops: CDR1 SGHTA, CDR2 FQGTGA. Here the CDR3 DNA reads TGTGCCAGCAGCTTAGGGTCAGGGCCTTGGGAGCAGTACTTC. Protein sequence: CASSLGSGPWEQYF.

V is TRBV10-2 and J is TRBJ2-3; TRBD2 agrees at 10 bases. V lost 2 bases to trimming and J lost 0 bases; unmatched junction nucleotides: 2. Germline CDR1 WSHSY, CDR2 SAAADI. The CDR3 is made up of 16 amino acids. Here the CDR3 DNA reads TGCGCCAGCAGTGAGCAGCGGGGGGGCAGCACAGATACGCAGTATTTT. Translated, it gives CASSEQRGGSTDTQYF.

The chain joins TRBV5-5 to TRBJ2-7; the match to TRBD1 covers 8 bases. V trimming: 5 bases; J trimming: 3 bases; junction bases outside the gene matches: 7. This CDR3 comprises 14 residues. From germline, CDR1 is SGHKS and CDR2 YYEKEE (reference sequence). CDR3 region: CASRRSRGHYEQYF. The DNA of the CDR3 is TGTGCCAGCAGGAGGAGCAGGGGGCACTACGAGCAGTACTTC.

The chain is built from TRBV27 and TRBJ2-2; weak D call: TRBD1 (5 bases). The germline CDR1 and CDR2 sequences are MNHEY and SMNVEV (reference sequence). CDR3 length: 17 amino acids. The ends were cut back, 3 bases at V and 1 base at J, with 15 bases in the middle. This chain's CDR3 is CASSFHQGSLNTGELFF. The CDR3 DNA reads TGTGCCAGCAGTTTTCATCAGGGAAGTTTGAACACCGGGGAGCTGTTTTTT.

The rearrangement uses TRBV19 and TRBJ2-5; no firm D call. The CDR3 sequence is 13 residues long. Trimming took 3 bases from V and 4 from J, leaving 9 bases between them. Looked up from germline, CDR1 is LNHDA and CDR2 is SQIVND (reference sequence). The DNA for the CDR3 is TGTGCCAGTAGTATTACATGGGTAGAGACCCAGTACTTC. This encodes CASSITWVETQYF.

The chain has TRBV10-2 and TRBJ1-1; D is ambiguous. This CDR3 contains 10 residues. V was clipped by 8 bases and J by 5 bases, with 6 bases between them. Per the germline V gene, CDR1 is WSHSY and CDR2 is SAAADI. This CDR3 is CASGKTEAFF. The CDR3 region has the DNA TGCGCCAGCGGGAAAACTGAAGCTTTCTTT.

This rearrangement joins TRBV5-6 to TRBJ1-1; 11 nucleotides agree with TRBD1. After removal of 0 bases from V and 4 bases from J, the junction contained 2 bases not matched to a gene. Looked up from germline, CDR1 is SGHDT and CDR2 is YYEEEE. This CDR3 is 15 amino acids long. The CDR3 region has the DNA TGTGCCAGCAGCTTGGAAGGGACAGGGGGCACTGAAGCTTTCTTT. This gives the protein CASSLEGTGGTEAFF.

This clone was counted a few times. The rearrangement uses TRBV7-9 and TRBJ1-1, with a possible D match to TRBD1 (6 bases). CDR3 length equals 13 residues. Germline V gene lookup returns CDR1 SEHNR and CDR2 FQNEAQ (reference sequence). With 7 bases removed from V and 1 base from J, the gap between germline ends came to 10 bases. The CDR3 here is CASTVTGNTEAFF. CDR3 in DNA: TGTGCCAGCACCGTGACAGGGAACACTGAAGCTTTCTTT.

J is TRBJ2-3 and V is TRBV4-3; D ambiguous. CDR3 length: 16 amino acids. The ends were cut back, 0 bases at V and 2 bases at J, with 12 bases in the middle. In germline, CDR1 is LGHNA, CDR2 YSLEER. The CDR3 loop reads CASSQDLTGITDTQYF. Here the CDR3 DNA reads TGCGCCAGCAGCCAAGATCTGACTGGGATCACAGATACGCAGTATTTT.

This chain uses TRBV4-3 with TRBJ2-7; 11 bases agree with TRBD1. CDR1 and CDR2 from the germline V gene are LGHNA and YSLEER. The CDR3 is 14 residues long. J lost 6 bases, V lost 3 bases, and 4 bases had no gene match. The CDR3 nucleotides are TGCGCCAGCAGCCAGGACAGGGGGCTTGTCGAGCAGTACTTC. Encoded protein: CASSQDRGLVEQYF.

CDR3 DNA sequence: TGCGCCAGCAGCCAAGATGAAGCGGGGGGGATCTACGAGCAGTACTTC. The encoded protein is CASSQDEAGGIYEQYF. The genes are TRBV4-3 and TRBJ2-7; TRBD2 agrees at 10 bases. Unmatched junction bases numbered 5, after V lost 0 bases and J lost 3 bases. The germline CDR1 and CDR2 sequences are LGHNA and YSLEER. This CDR3 has 16 residues.

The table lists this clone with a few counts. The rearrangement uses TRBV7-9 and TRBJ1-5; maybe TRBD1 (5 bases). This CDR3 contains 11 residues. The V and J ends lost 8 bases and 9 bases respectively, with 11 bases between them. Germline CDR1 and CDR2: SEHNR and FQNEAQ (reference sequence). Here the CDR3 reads CASPGGAPQHF. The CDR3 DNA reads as TGTGCCAGCCCTGGAGGGGCGCCCCAGCATTTT.

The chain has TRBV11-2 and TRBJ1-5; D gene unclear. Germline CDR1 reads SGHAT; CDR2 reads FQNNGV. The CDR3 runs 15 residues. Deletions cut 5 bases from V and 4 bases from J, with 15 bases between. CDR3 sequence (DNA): TGTGCCAGCAGCCTCGCCCCGGAAAGGAATCAGCCCCAGCATTTT. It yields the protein CASSLAPERNQPQHF. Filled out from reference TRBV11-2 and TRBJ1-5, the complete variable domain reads EAGVAQSPRYKIIEKRQSVAFWCNPISGHATLYWYQQILGQGPKLLIQFQNNGVVDDSQLPKDRFSAERLKGVDSTLKIQPAKLEDSAVYLCASSLAPERNQPQHFGDGTRLSIL.

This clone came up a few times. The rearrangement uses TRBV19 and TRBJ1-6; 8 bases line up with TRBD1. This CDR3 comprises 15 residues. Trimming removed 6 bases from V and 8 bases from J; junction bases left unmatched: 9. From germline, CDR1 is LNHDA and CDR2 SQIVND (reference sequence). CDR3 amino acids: CASRDRVTNDSPLHF. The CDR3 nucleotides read TGTGCCAGTAGGGACAGGGTGACTAACGATTCACCCCTCCACTTT.

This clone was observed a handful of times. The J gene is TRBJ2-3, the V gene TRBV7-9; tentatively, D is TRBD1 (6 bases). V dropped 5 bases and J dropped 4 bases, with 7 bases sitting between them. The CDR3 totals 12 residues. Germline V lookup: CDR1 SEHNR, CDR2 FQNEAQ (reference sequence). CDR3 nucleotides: TGTGCCAGCAGCACAGGGCCAGATACGCAGTATTTT. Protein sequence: CASSTGPDTQYF.

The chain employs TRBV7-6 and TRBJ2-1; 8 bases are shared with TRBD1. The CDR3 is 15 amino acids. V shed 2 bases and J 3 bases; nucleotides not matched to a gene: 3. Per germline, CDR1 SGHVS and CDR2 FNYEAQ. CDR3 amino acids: CASSLLTGGYNEQFF. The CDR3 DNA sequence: TGTGCCAGCAGCTTACTTACAGGGGGCTACAATGAGCAGTTCTTC.